This T cell receptor (beta chain) emerged from a study of shared clonotypes between healthy human individuals. Remarks on this clone: Other DNA sequences in this specimen translate into the identical CDR3.

This CDR3 is built from 14 residues. The V gene's germline CDR1 is MDHEN and CDR2 SYDVKM. J lost 5 bases, V lost 2 bases, and 1 base had no gene match. It was CD45RO-negative cells, positively selected for CCR7, that made up naive CD8 cells, with terminally differentiated effector memory CD45RA+ cells excluded. Authors' data handling: Filtering of immunoSEQ junctional sequences could not match full-length read filtering. TCRdb's table, derived via immunoSEQ multiplex PCR, lists solely in-frame clones and lacks some. V and J calls and clone size are as listed in that table; D and trimming were resolved from the DNA. The data hold about 2.1 million clones, with 93% observed a single time.

The TCR was taken from a man between 18 and 29 years old in good health. Some clones in this sample may be carry-over from other donors' samples. Material for sequencing was naive CD8+ T cells from PBMCs. This chain uses TRBV28 with TRBJ1-5, with 9 bases matching TRBD1. DNA for the CDR3: TGTGCCAGCAGTTTAGACAGGGGGGATCAGCCCCAGCATTTT. Its translation is CASSLDRGDQPQHF.